These 27 T cell receptor beta chains came from one sample sequenced in a study of OX40 agonist ivuxolimab in advanced cancers. Libraries were prepared by immunoSEQ multiplex PCR; TCRdb keeps only in-frame clonotypes and omits some of them. The sample contains approximately 65,000 clones, roughly 91% of which appear only once. Sequenced here: CD4+ or CD8+ T cells sorted from blood, sampled in a trial of the OX40 agonist ivuxolimab. The source is an adult with an advanced solid tumor such as melanoma, head and neck, liver or kidney cancer.

The DNA for the CDR3 is TGTGCCGTACAGGCAACGGATACGCAGTATTTT. Translation gives CAVQATDTQYF. The chain recombines TRBV6-1 with TRBJ2-3, with D perhaps TRBD1 (5 bases). The CDR3 extends over 11 amino acids. Germline V gene sequence: CDR1 MNHNS, CDR2 SASEGT. The V end lost 11 bases, the J end lost 6 bases, and 12 bases lay between the germline ends.

The rearrangement uses TRBV7-9 and TRBJ1-2, with D perhaps matching TRBD1 (5 bases). There are 14 residues in the CDR3. Trimming removed 5 bases from V and 13 bases from J, with 23 bases in between. The germline CDR1 and CDR2 sequences are SEHNR and FQNEAQ (reference sequence). The CDR3 coding sequence is TGTGCCAGCAGCCAACCTCAACCCGGGACGGCCTCCACCTTC. Its protein is CASSQPQPGTASTF. The variable domain in full, with the rest retrieved from reference TRBV7-9 and TRBJ1-2, is DTGVSQNPRHKITKRGQNVTFRCDPISEHNRLYWYRQTLGQGPEFLTYFQNEAQLEKSRLLSDRFSAERPKGSFSTLEIQRTEQGDSAMYLCASSQPQPGTASTFGSGTRLTVV.

This chain joins TRBV5-5 and TRBJ1-2; 7 bases line up with TRBD1. V shed 2 bases and J 8 bases; nucleotides not matched to a gene: 3. The CDR3 covers 12 residues. Germline V CDR1 and CDR2: SGHKS, YYEKEE (reference sequence). The CDR3 bases are TGTGCCAGCAGCTTTTACAGGGGCGGCTACACCTTC. This encodes CASSFYRGGYTF.

The chain couples TRBV5-1 to TRBJ2-5; D perhaps matches TRBD1 (7 bases). V was pared by 5 bases and J by 1 base, with 15 bases between. This CDR3 contains 15 residues. Germline V gene sequence: CDR1 SGHRS, CDR2 YFSETQ. CDR3 nucleotide sequence: TGCGCCAGCAGTTCCCAGGGGGGAGTCCAAGAGACCCAGTACTTC. It encodes CASSSQGGVQETQYF.

The chain couples TRBV2 to TRBJ2-7; 7 nucleotides align to TRBD1. CDR3 size: 13 residues. Per germline, CDR1 SNHLY and CDR2 FYNNEI. V lost 10 bases to trimming and J lost 0 bases; unmatched junction nucleotides: 6. CDR3 amino acids: CATRDSYSYEQYF. CDR3 in DNA: TGTGCCACTCGGGACAGTTACTCCTACGAGCAGTACTTC.

CDR3 in amino acids: CASSQDYIRATTASTDTQYF. The CDR3 bases are TGCGCCAGCAGCCAAGACTATATTCGGGCGACTACCGCTAGCACAGATACGCAGTATTTT. The rearrangement links TRBV4-3 to TRBJ2-3; the D gene is possibly TRBD2 (5 bases). Germline CDR1 reads LGHNA; CDR2 reads YSLEER. The CDR3 has 20 amino acids. Trimming cost V 0 bases and J 0 bases, with 22 bases left between them.

V gene TRBV5-1 combines with J gene TRBJ2-7; 10 bases align to TRBD1. V gave up 3 bases and J gave up 2 bases; unmatched junction bases: 2. CDR1 and CDR2 (germline): SGHRS, YFSETQ. This CDR3 is built from 14 residues. CDR3 DNA: TGCGCCAGCAGCTCCGGGACAGGGGCCTACGAGCAGTACTTC. It encodes CASSSGTGAYEQYF. Based on the CDR3 plus reference TRBV5-1 and TRBJ2-7, the full variable domain is KAGVTQTPRYLIKTRGQQVTLSCSPISGHRSVSWYQQTPGQGLQFLFEYFSETQRNKGNFPGRFSGRQFSNSRSEMNVSTLELGDSALYLCASSSGTGAYEQYFGPGTRLTVT.

The rearrangement links TRBV6-1 to TRBJ1-4; no firm D call. CDR3 length: 15 amino acids. The ends were cut back, 5 bases at V and 0 bases at J, with 10 bases in the middle. Germline V CDR1 and CDR2: MNHNS, SASEGT. As DNA, the CDR3 is TGTGCCAGCAGTAACCTGATTGCAACTAATGAAAAACTGTTTTTT. Translating it yields CASSNLIATNEKLFF.

In its sample, this clone was seen once. V usage is TRBV5-4 and J usage is TRBJ2-7; 8 bases are a match to TRBD1. Losses at the gene ends were 4 bases for V and 2 bases for J; bases not matched to a gene: 8. The CDR3 totals 15 residues. Germline CDR1 and CDR2: SGHNT and YYREEE (reference sequence). Here the CDR3 reads CASSAAQQGAYEQYF. CDR3 nucleotide sequence: TGTGCCAGCAGCGCAGCCCAACAGGGGGCCTACGAGCAGTACTTC.

This chain joins TRBV19 and TRBJ1-1, with D perhaps TRBD1 (6 bases). The germline V gene has CDR1 LNHDA and CDR2 SQIVND (reference sequence). Between the trimmed V and J ends, which lost 9 bases and 1 base, there was a span of 21 bases. The CDR3 runs to 16 residues. CDR3 sequence reads: CASTPRGGGWNTEAFF. The CDR3 DNA follows: TGTGCCAGCACACCCCGAGGGGGGGGTTGGAACACTGAAGCTTTCTTT.

This clone was counted once. V gene TRBV5-1 combines with J gene TRBJ1-5; weak D call: TRBD1 (6 bases). Germline-derived CDR1 and CDR2 are SGHRS and YFSETQ. The V end lost 5 bases, the J end lost 1 base, and 13 bases lay between the germline ends. This CDR3 contains 15 residues. The chain's CDR3 is CASSEGGSSNQPQHF. The CDR3 nucleotides are TGCGCCAGCAGTGAGGGGGGGTCGAGCAATCAGCCCCAGCATTTT. Complete variable domain (other parts from reference TRBV5-1 and TRBJ1-5): KAGVTQTPRYLIKTRGQQVTLSCSPISGHRSVSWYQQTPGQGLQFLFEYFSETQRNKGNFPGRFSGRQFSNSRSEMNVSTLELGDSALYLCASSEGGSSNQPQHFGDGTRLSIL.

In DNA, the CDR3 is TGTGCCAGCAGCCCGCGACTCGACTACGAGCAGTACTTC. Amino acids: CASSPRLDYEQYF. The chain combines TRBV7-2 with TRBJ2-7; D not resolved. Germline CDR1 is SGHTA and CDR2 is FQGNSA. Trimming stripped 5 bases from V and 3 bases from J, with 11 bases between. This CDR3 has 13 residues.

A single count supports this clone. The CDR3 DNA follows: TGCGCCAGCAGCTCCGGGACAGGTTTGATCTATGAGCAGTTCTTC. Its protein is CASSSGTGLIYEQFF. The V gene is TRBV5-1, the J gene TRBJ2-1, with 8 bases matching TRBD1. Germline lookup yields CDR1 SGHRS and CDR2 YFSETQ. CDR3 length: 15 residues. Unmatched junction bases numbered 10, after V lost 3 bases and J lost 8 bases.

V is TRBV19 and J is TRBJ1-1, with D perhaps matching TRBD1 (6 bases). V was trimmed by 1 base and J by 4 bases, leaving 7 bases between them. Per germline, CDR1 LNHDA and CDR2 SQIVND (reference sequence). This CDR3 is 13 amino acids long. CDR3 in DNA: TGTGCCAGTAGTATAGCGACAGGCACTGAAGCTTTCTTT. Translating it yields CASSIATGTEAFF.

V gene TRBV7-9 combines with J gene TRBJ2-5; TRBD2 is a possible D gene (6 bases). Trimming cost V 10 bases and J 1 base, with 19 bases left between them. Germline CDR1 and CDR2: SEHNR and FQNEAQ (reference sequence). The CDR3 extends over 15 amino acids. The CDR3 spells CATKRGLSFQETQYF. In DNA form, the CDR3 reads TGTGCCACAAAAAGGGGACTTAGTTTCCAAGAGACCCAGTACTTC.

The chain carries TRBV7-9 and TRBJ1-5, with a weak D call TRBD1 (5 bases). CDR1 and CDR2 (germline): SEHNR, FQNEAQ (reference sequence). The CDR3 loop spans 12 amino acids. The V and J ends lost 3 bases and 8 bases respectively, with 8 bases between them. The CDR3, as DNA: TGTGCCAGCAGCTTGGGAGGGGAGCCCCAGCATTTT. This translates into CASSLGGEPQHF.

This rearrangement joins TRBV29-1 to TRBJ2-1; D is undetermined. The CDR3 covers 13 residues. Per the germline V gene, CDR1 is SQVTM and CDR2 is ANQGSEA. Trimming took off 2 bases at V and 3 bases at J, with 8 bases between the two ends. The CDR3 coding sequence is TGCAGCGTTGAACAGGTCAACTACAATGAGCAGTTCTTC. It translates to CSVEQVNYNEQFF.

The chain couples TRBV7-2 to TRBJ2-7; D is possibly TRBD2 (6 bases). V was clipped by 3 bases and J by 4 bases, with 10 bases between them. Germline values: CDR1 SGHTA, CDR2 FQGNSA. There are 13 residues in the CDR3. CDR3 bases: TGTGCCAGCAGCTTCCGGCGGGGATACGAGCAGTACTTC. This encodes CASSFRRGYEQYF.

The genes are TRBV2 and TRBJ2-3; 8 nucleotides align to TRBD2. The CDR3 extends over 16 amino acids. From germline, CDR1 is SNHLY and CDR2 FYNNEI. Unmatched junction bases numbered 8, after V lost 4 bases and J lost 2 bases. The CDR3 here is CASSAPPGGSTDTQYF. The CDR3 DNA follows: TGTGCCAGCAGTGCCCCCCCGGGGGGGTCCACAGATACGCAGTATTTT.

The CDR3 sequence: CASSLAHGPYEQYF. The CDR3, as DNA: TGTGCCAGCAGCTTAGCGCACGGTCCCTACGAGCAGTACTTC. V and J are TRBV11-2 and TRBJ2-7; no clear D gene. CDR1 is SGHAT and CDR2 is FQNNGV in the germline V gene. The length of the CDR3 is 14 residues. V was pared by 1 base and J by 2 bases, with 9 bases between.

The rearrangement uses TRBV10-3 and TRBJ2-2; D might be TRBD1 (5 bases). The CDR3 spans 15 residues. V lost 6 bases and J lost 2, with 13 bases in between. CDR1 and CDR2 (germline): ENHRY, SYGVKD. The CDR3 DNA reads as TGTGCCATCAGCCAACCCAGGGAAAACACCGGGGAGCTGTTTTTT. Protein sequence: CAISQPRENTGELFF.

This clone was recorded once. This chain joins TRBV7-7 and TRBJ2-5; 7 nucleotides line up with TRBD2. The V and J ends lost 2 bases and 5 bases, in that order; junction bases with no gene match: 11. The CDR3 covers 16 residues. Germline-derived CDR1 and CDR2 are SSHAT and FNYEAQ (reference sequence). Written as DNA, the CDR3 is TGTGCCAGCAGCTTACTCGGGGGGAGCGCCGGGGAGACCCAGTACTTC. Translation: CASSLLGGSAGETQYF.

V usage is TRBV30 and J usage is TRBJ2-5; 8 positions match TRBD1. Per the germline V gene, CDR1 is GTSNPN and CDR2 is SVGIG (reference sequence). CDR3 size: 13 residues. Unmatched junction bases numbered 4, after V lost 2 bases and J lost 5 bases. The CDR3 loop is CAWSQGARETQYF. The CDR3 DNA follows: TGTGCCTGGAGTCAGGGGGCGCGGGAGACCCAGTACTTC.

The rearrangement joins TRBV5-6 to TRBJ2-6; D is ambiguous. CDR3 length: 17 amino acids. Germline loops: CDR1 SGHDT, CDR2 YYEEEE. Trimming cost V 2 bases and J 0 bases, with 12 bases left between them. As DNA, the CDR3 is TGTGCCAGCAGCTTTGGCAGGAGTAGCTCTGGGGCCAACGTCCTGACTTTC. This translates into CASSFGRSSSGANVLTF.

V gene TRBV5-1 combines with J gene TRBJ2-1; 8 bases match TRBD1. Germline CDR1 is SGHRS and CDR2 is YFSETQ. After removal of 3 bases from V and 2 bases from J, the junction contained 7 bases not matched to a gene. The CDR3 is 16 amino acids. CDR3 nucleotides: TGCGCCAGCAGCTCGGGACAGGTTTCGACCTACAATGAGCAGTTCTTC. It encodes CASSSGQVSTYNEQFF. Drawing the rest from reference TRBV5-1 and TRBJ2-1, the complete variable domain is KAGVTQTPRYLIKTRGQQVTLSCSPISGHRSVSWYQQTPGQGLQFLFEYFSETQRNKGNFPGRFSGRQFSNSRSEMNVSTLELGDSALYLCASSSGQVSTYNEQFFGPGTRLTVL.

There are a few counts of this clone. CDR3: CASSDMTGGTDTQYF. CDR3 DNA: TGTGCCAGCAGTGACATGACAGGGGGGACAGATACGCAGTATTTT. The J gene is TRBJ2-3, the V gene TRBV25-1; TRBD1 aligns across 9 bases. V shed 3 bases, J shed 3 bases, and the junction held 4 bases outside the gene matches. Germline lookup yields CDR1 MGHDK and CDR2 SYGVNS. The CDR3 contains 15 residues.

The chain recombines TRBV11-3 with TRBJ2-2; 7 bases match TRBD1. Germline V gene sequence: CDR1 SGHNT, CDR2 YENEEA. The V gene end was trimmed by 3 bases and the J gene end by 5 bases; junction bases not matched to a gene: 6. The CDR3 consists of 15 residues. The CDR3 sequence: CASSLPGQRTGELFF. In nucleotides, the CDR3 is TGTGCCAGCAGCTTGCCGGGACAGAGGACCGGGGAGCTGTTTTTT.